The clone carrying this TCR beta chain came up many times. The CDR3 is 14 amino acids. V lost 7 bases, J lost 4 bases, and 16 bases lay in between. These data belong to a study of T cells in Graves' hyperthyroidism and ophthalmopathy. Amplified regions were TCR beta CDR3 sequences from RNA transcripts. HTBI primers drove first-round RT-PCR of the TCR CDR3. TCRdb reprocessed the multiplex PCR reads via MiXCR and lists one record per CDR3 protein. Of hundreds of thousands of distinct CDR3 sequences in the sample, 15% to 20% were seen once. The chain employs TRBV12-3 or TRBV12-4 and TRBJ1-1; D possibly corresponds to TRBD1 (6 bases). This TCR was sampled from a young woman with Graves' hyperthyroidism. The sequencing input was blood. CDR3 residues: CASTGNREGTEAFF. The DNA of the CDR3 is TGTGCCAGCACCGGCAACAGGGAAGGCACTGAAGCTTTCTTT.